This T cell receptor beta chain is from a study of blood T cells in healthy people across ages. Whole-study results and caveats: Strong correlation existed between TCR beta diversity and naive T cell percentage. The diversity estimates, figures obtained from one million T cells, were considered underestimates.

Next came a second PCR, run for roughly 6 to 11 cycles, which used a sample-barcoded 5' primer along with a J-beta primer mix. Each cDNA molecule, via a template-switch adaptor with 12 random nucleotides, was tagged. In TCRdb, the 5' RACE reads were re-called with MiXCR into one record per CDR3 protein. The repertoire holds over 600,000 distinct CDR3 sequences, with around three fifths as singletons. This clonotype was seen a handful of times. Its target is not known. The germline gives CDR1 SGHTA, CDR2 FQGTGA. V lost 4 bases to trimming and J lost 7 bases; unmatched junction nucleotides: 10. There are 16 residues in the CDR3. Every participating donor contributed roughly 11 milliliters of peripheral blood through a draw.

This chain joins TRBV7-3 and TRBJ2-1; the match to TRBD2 covers 10 bases. The sequenced material came from blood. The receptor comes from a man aged 40-49 years in good health. The CDR3 DNA reads as TGTGCCAGCAGCTCGGGGCTAGCGGGAGCGCGGAATGAGCAGTTCTTC. As protein: CASSSGLAGARNEQFF. Combining the CDR3 with reference TRBV7-3 and TRBJ2-1 gives the whole variable domain GAGVSQTPSNKVTEKGKYVELRCDPISGHTALYWYRQSLGQGPEFLIYFQGTGAADDSGLPNDRFFAVRPEGSVSTLKIQRTERGDSAVYLCASSSGLAGARNEQFFGPGTRLTVL.